This TCR beta chain is from a study of shared clonotypes between healthy human individuals. Study conclusions and caveats: Tissue TCR repertoires likely differ from these blood-only repertoires. Expectations were that clonotype sharing among donors would be affected by sequencing depth.

There are a few counts of this clone. No antigen is known for it. Deep was the level at which the assay was run. Replicate PCRs for unsorted PBMC used 250 to 300 ng DNA (roughly 30,000 T cell genomes). Assay: immunoSEQ multiplex PCR; the TCRdb copy retains only in-frame clones and omits some. The table lists more than 450,000 clones, around 79% of them singletons, with approximately 13% in the top ten. Between the trimmed V and J ends, which lost 5 bases and 0 bases, there was a span of 14 bases. The CDR3 is 15 residues long. Per germline, CDR1 MNHEY and CDR2 SVGAGI. The clonotype originates from a woman aged 40 to 50 in good health. Some clones in this sample may be carry-over from other donors' samples. Sequencing was done on a sample of PBMCs. The V and J genes are TRBV6-5 and TRBJ2-7; D unresolved. CDR3 amino acids: CASSPRQDPSYEQYF. CDR3 coding DNA: TGTGCCAGCAGTCCGAGACAAGACCCCTCCTACGAGCAGTACTTC.